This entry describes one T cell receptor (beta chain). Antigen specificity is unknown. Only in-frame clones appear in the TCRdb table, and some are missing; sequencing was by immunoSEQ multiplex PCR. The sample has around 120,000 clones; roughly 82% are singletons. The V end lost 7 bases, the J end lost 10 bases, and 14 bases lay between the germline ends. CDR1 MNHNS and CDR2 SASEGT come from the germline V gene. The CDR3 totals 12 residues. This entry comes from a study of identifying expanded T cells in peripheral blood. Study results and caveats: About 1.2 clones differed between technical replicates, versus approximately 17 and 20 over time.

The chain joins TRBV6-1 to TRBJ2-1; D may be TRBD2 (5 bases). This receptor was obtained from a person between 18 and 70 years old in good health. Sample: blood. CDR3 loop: CASTQIRREQFF. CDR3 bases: TGTGCCAGCACCCAAATCAGGAGGGAGCAGTTCTTC.